This T cell receptor beta chain was sequenced during a study of T cells after yellow fever vaccination. General observations from the study: Contamination by abundant bulk-population clonotypes could be present in FACS-sorted repertoires. Shared CD4/CD8 clonotypes were a small share, likely from convergent recombination.

This CDR3 has 14 amino acids. Germline values: CDR1 SGHVS, CDR2 FQNEAQ. Deletions cut 4 bases from V and 5 bases from J, with 14 bases between. TCRdb re-called the 5' RACE reads through MiXCR, storing one row per CDR3 protein. The sample has approximately 300,000 distinct CDR3 sequences, around 6.8% seen once; the top ten hold roughly a sixth. About this clonotype itself: The antigen remains undetermined.

This clonotype originated in a man aged 18 to 35 who received the YFV17D yellow fever vaccine. The chain joins TRBV7-8 to TRBJ2-5; maybe TRBD2 (6 bases). The sample was PBMCs, taken more than 35 days after the first yellow fever vaccination. CDR3 in amino acids: CASSSLGGRETQYF. CDR3 sequence (DNA): TGTGCCAGCAGCTCGCTCGGGGGTCGGGAGACCCAGTACTTC.